A selection of T cell receptor beta chains follows, all from one sample in a study of prognosis after radiotherapy for stage I lung cancer. TCRdb re-analysed the multiplex PCR reads in MiXCR, keeping a single row per CDR3 protein. This table holds more than 25,000 distinct CDR3 sequences, around 30% found once. Specimen: PBMCs, collected before or after stereotactic body radiation therapy (not recorded which). Receptor source: a donor aged 50 or older with non-small cell lung cancer. Each CDR3 is given with its conserved first and last residue. A D gene is named only where the DNA matches it firmly. The size field is filled for only some rows; it gives once, few, many or a size class.

clone size	V gene	J gene	D gene	CDR3 protein	CDR3 DNA
many	TRBV12-3/TRBV12-4	TRBJ1-1	TRBD1	CASSLANRGLHLDTEAFF	TGTGCCAGCAGTTTGGCAAACAGGGGGCTACACCTGGACACTGAAGCTTTCTTT
many	TRBV6-2/TRBV6-3	TRBJ2-5	-	CASSGQGPWGQYF	TGTGCCAGCAGTGGTCAGGGCCCCTGGGGCCAGTACTTC
many	TRBV30	TRBJ2-7	TRBD1	CAWARDREHEQYF	TGTGCCTGGGCGCGGGACAGGGAACACGAGCAGTACTTC
-	TRBV29-1	TRBJ1-1	-	CSVDSGGAGTEAFF	TGCAGCGTTGATTCTGGGGGCGCGGGCACTGAAGCTTTCTTT
medium-sized	TRBV27	TRBJ2-7	TRBD1	CASSPRQGVYEQYF	TGTGCCAGCAGCCCCCGACAGGGGGTCTACGAGCAGTACTTC
-	TRBV28	TRBJ2-1	TRBD2	CASSPAGLAGGGEQFF	TGTGCCAGCAGTCCCGCGGGACTAGCGGGAGGGGGTGAGCAGTTCTTC
many	TRBV7-3	TRBJ2-1	-	CASSRDLYNEQFF	TGTGCCAGCAGCCGGGACTTATACAATGAGCAGTTCTTC
many	TRBV24-1	TRBJ2-3	-	CATSDTRTDTQYF	TGTGCCACCAGTGACACGCGCACAGATACGCAGTATTTT
many	TRBV4-1	TRBJ2-2	-	CASSQPRLMNTGELFF	TGCGCCAGCAGCCAACCGCGGCTCATGAACACCGGGGAGCTGTTTTTT
-	TRBV29-1	TRBJ2-1	-	CSVEAPWSYNEQFF	TGCAGCGTTGAAGCGCCCTGGTCCTACAATGAGCAGTTCTTC
-	TRBV12-3/TRBV12-4	TRBJ2-7	TRBD1	CASSSTGVQVEQYF	TGTGCCAGCAGTTCGACAGGGGTTCAAGTCGAGCAGTACTTC
many	TRBV29-1	TRBJ1-2	-	CSAYDYSRGGYTF	TGCAGCGCCTATGACTACTCTAGAGGTGGCTACACCTTC
-	TRBV27	TRBJ2-2	-	CASSLKGSWDTVELFF	TGTGCCAGCAGTTTAAAGGGGAGTTGGGACACCGTGGAGCTGTTTTTC
-	TRBV6-5	TRBJ2-7	TRBD1	CASSYGIQGFPVFYEQYF	TGTGCCAGCAGTTACGGGATACAGGGGTTCCCTGTTTTCTACGAGCAGTACTTC
-	TRBV6-1	TRBJ2-3	-	CASSERQNTDTQYF	TGTGCCAGCAGTGAACGGCAGAACACAGATACGCAGTATTTT
many	TRBV30	TRBJ2-1	TRBD1	CAWSRTGGLDEQFF	TGTGCCTGGAGTCGGACAGGGGGCTTAGATGAGCAGTTCTTC
many	TRBV9	TRBJ1-6	-	CASSLTTGSNNSPLHF	TGTGCCAGCAGCCTAACCACAGGGTCTAATAATTCACCCCTCCACTTT
once	TRBV9	TRBJ2-6	-	CASSIWPQSSGANVLTF	TGTGCCAGCAGCATCTGGCCCCAAAGCTCTGGGGCCAACGTACTGACTTTC
many	TRBV24-1	TRBJ2-3	TRBD2	CATSDSRLADTDTQYF	TGTGCCACCAGTGACTCTCGACTAGCGGACACAGATACGCAGTATTTT
medium-sized	TRBV11-2	TRBJ1-2	-	CASSLGGNYGYTF	TGTGCCAGCAGCTTGGGGGGAAACTATGGCTACACCTTC
many	TRBV4-1	TRBJ2-6	-	CASKGGANVLTF	TGCGCCAGCAAAGGTGGGGCCAACGTCCTGACTTTC
-	TRBV7-6	TRBJ1-5	-	CASSLESGGGPSNQPQHF	TGTGCCAGCAGCTTAGAGTCGGGTGGGGGTCCAAGCAATCAGCCCCAGCATTTT
many	TRBV2	TRBJ2-3	TRBD1	CASSAGGPSTDTQYF	TGTGCCAGCAGTGCAGGGGGTCCTAGCACAGATACGCAGTATTTT
-	TRBV15	TRBJ2-1	TRBD1	CATSSDTGGSYNEQFF	TGTGCCACCAGCAGCGACACAGGGGGCTCTTACAATGAGCAGTTCTTC
many	TRBV27	TRBJ2-1	-	CASSLYVSYEQFF	TGTGCCAGCAGTTTATACGTTAGCTATGAGCAGTTCTTC
-	TRBV10-3	TRBJ1-4	-	CAISATNEKLFF	TGTGCCATTAGTGCAACTAATGAAAAACTGTTTTTT
-	TRBV6-2/TRBV6-3	TRBJ1-5	TRBD1	CASSTGQKNQPQHF	TGTGCCAGCAGTACGGGACAGAAAAATCAGCCCCAGCATTTT
many	TRBV28	TRBJ2-3	-	CASSFRRNTQYF	TGTGCCAGCAGTTTTAGGCGGAATACGCAGTATTTT
-	TRBV6-9	TRBJ2-7	TRBD2	CASSSHESGRAGGKYF	TGTGCCAGCAGTTCACACGAGAGCGGGAGGGCAGGAGGGAAGTACTTC
many	TRBV25-1	TRBJ2-1	-	CASSELSGNEQFF	TGTGCCAGCAGTGAATTGTCGGGCAATGAGCAGTTCTTC
many	TRBV7-9	TRBJ2-6	-	CAARVGGLDFNGAGANVLTF	TGTGCCGCCCGGGTAGGGGGTCTCGACTTTAACGGGGCTGGGGCCAACGTCCTGACTTTC
many	TRBV27	TRBJ2-7	-	CASSFSPPARYEQYF	TGTGCCAGCAGTTTTAGCCCTCCCGCTAGGTACGAGCAGTACTTC
many	TRBV12-3/TRBV12-4	TRBJ2-7	-	CASSFQGPYEQYF	TGTGCCAGCAGTTTCCAAGGGCCCTACGAGCAGTACTTC
-	TRBV6-1	TRBJ2-2	TRBD2	CASRGLAGVGWTVELFF	TGTGCCAGCAGGGGACTAGCGGGAGTGGGGTGGACCGTGGAGCTGTTTTTT
many	TRBV6-9	TRBJ2-5	-	CASSWGLGDPGSETQYF	TGTGCCAGCAGTTGGGGTCTTGGGGACCCGGGTTCGGAGACCCAGTACTTC
-	TRBV20-1	TRBJ2-5	-	CSASLGGQETQYF	TGCAGTGCTAGTCTTGGGGGCCAAGAGACCCAGTACTTC
many	TRBV27	TRBJ2-3	TRBD2	CASSYLAGSPGNTQYF	TGTGCCAGCAGTTATCTAGCGGGCTCTCCGGGGAATACGCAGTATTTT
many	TRBV6-1	TRBJ2-7	-	CASSELGGSLDEQYF	TGTGCCAGCAGTGAATTGGGCGGTTCCCTCGACGAGCAGTACTTC
-	TRBV7-2	TRBJ2-4	TRBD2	CASSFRLAGGGIQYF	TGTGCCAGCAGCTTCCGACTAGCGGGAGGTGGCATTCAGTACTTC
many	TRBV27	TRBJ2-1	TRBD2	CASTWTSGTYNEQFF	TGTGCCAGCACCTGGACTAGCGGGACCTACAATGAGCAGTTCTTC
few	TRBV6-1	TRBJ1-2	TRBD1	CASVNQATGAGYTF	TGTGCCAGCGTCAATCAGGCGACAGGGGCCGGCTACACCTTC
-	TRBV6-1	TRBJ1-2	-	CASSRATGTVKYYTF	TGTGCCAGCAGCCGAGCCACCGGGACGGTCAAATACTACACCTTC
few	TRBV12-3/TRBV12-4	TRBJ2-1	TRBD2	CASSLRGNNGSGRRDEQFF	TGTGCCAGCAGTTTACGGGGGAATAACGGCAGCGGGAGGCGCGATGAGCAGTTCTTC
once	TRBV27	TRBJ2-1	-	CSSSFGWEGDEQFF	TGTTCCAGCAGTTTTGGCTGGGAGGGGGATGAGCAGTTCTTC
many	TRBV20-1	TRBJ1-5	-	CSAQKGGNQPQHF	TGCAGTGCTCAGAAGGGAGGCAATCAGCCCCAGCATTTT
many	TRBV20-1	TRBJ1-3	-	CSARSGAESGNTIYF	TGCAGTGCTAGATCTGGGGCTGAATCTGGAAACACCATATATTTT
many	TRBV3-1	TRBJ2-7	-	CASSLSSGGLEQYF	TGTGCCAGCAGCCTATCTTCCGGGGGGCTCGAGCAGTACTTC
many	TRBV19	TRBJ1-1	-	CASKINTEAFF	TGTGCCAGTAAGATTAACACTGAAGCTTTCTTT
many	TRBV6-6	TRBJ2-1	-	CASSYSIRLFRESPYNEQFF	TGTGCCAGCAGTTACTCGATCCGTCTATTCCGGGAGTCCCCCTACAATGAGCAGTTCTTC
-	TRBV5-1	TRBJ2-5	-	CASSLRLQETQYF	TGCGCCAGCAGCTTGCGACTCCAAGAGACCCAGTACTTC
many	TRBV24-1	TRBJ2-5	-	CATSDLTETQYF	TGTGCCACCAGTGATTTGACTGAGACCCAGTACTTC
many	TRBV5-1	TRBJ1-1	-	CASSLDLGNTEAFF	TGCGCCAGCAGCTTGGATCTGGGGAACACTGAAGCTTTCTTT
many	TRBV20-1	TRBJ2-5	-	CSARPPIAETQYF	TGCAGTGCTAGACCTCCAATAGCAGAGACCCAGTACTTC